This T cell receptor (beta chain) was sequenced during a study of blood T cells in healthy people across ages. Healthy Caucasian individuals from Russia aged about 6 to 90 served as donors. On this clonotype itself: Its antigen is currently unknown.

Alongside a J-beta primer mix, a sample-barcoded 5' primer served in a second PCR lasting roughly 6 to 11 cycles. MiXCR, run by TCRdb on the 5' RACE reads, gives a single entry per CDR3 protein. The sample includes around 900,000 distinct CDR3 sequences, around 54% of them seen just once. Whole-study results and caveats: The study regarded diversity estimates from one million T cells as underestimates.

The CDR3 runs 13 residues. V was shortened by 0 bases and J by 5 bases, with 8 bases between the two germline ends. CDR1 and CDR2 (germline): DFQATT, SNEGSKA (reference sequence). This chain links TRBV20-1 with TRBJ2-1; D remains ambiguous. Sequencing was done on a sample of blood. The clonotype originates from a woman aged 60-70 years in good health. The CDR3 spells CSARDLGDNEQFF. The DNA for the CDR3 is TGCAGTGCTAGAGATCTAGGAGACAATGAGCAGTTCTTC.